Each of the 27 T cell receptor beta chains below was sequenced from the same sample in a study of patients and donors after allogeneic stem cell transplantation. From the RT-PCR reads, TCRdb called clonotypes with MiXCR, one entry per CDR3 protein. This table has over 130,000 distinct CDR3 sequences, over 35% appearing once. The sequenced sample consisted of blood, either unsorted or a sorted T cell fraction (not recorded which). Receptor source: a human donor who was either an allogeneic HSCT recipient or a stem cell or donor lymphocyte infusion donor (not recorded which). It is not recorded whose cells these are; they may come from a transplant donor.

The chain has TRBV5-8 and TRBJ1-2; D gene ambiguous. CDR3 length equals 13 residues. From germline, CDR1 is SGHTS and CDR2 YDEGEE. V was trimmed by 4 bases and J by 1 base, leaving 8 bases between them. CDR3 in DNA: TGTGCCAGCAGCCGCCTCAATAACTATGGCTACACCTTC. Its translation is CASSRLNNYGYTF.

The chain joins TRBV28 to TRBJ1-2, with TRBD1 as a possible D gene (5 bases). Deletions cut 5 bases from V and 8 bases from J, with 21 bases between. CDR1 MDHEN and CDR2 SYDVKM come from the germline V gene. The CDR3 loop spans 15 amino acids. The CDR3 DNA is TGTGCCAGCAGTGACGCCAGGGCTTTCCTTGGCGGCTACACCTTC. This sequence encodes CASSDARAFLGGYTF.

This clonotype appeared a few times. This chain uses TRBV18 with TRBJ1-5; D is uncertain. Trimming took 1 base from V and 8 from J, leaving 9 bases between them. The CDR3 totals 13 residues. Germline values: CDR1 KGHSH, CDR2 LQKENI. DNA of the CDR3: TGTGCCAGCTCACCACTCAGTCTGGAGCCCCAGCATTTT. Its protein product is CASSPLSLEPQHF.

This chain uses TRBV7-9 with TRBJ2-2; the D is unclear. The CDR3 covers 11 residues. In germline, CDR1 is SEHNR, CDR2 FQNEAQ (reference sequence). Trimming pared 4 bases from V and 8 bases from J, leaving 5 bases between. CDR3 residues: CASSSGGELFF. DNA for the CDR3: TGTGCCAGCAGCTCCGGTGGGGAGCTGTTTTTT.

The chain carries TRBV28 and TRBJ1-2; D might be TRBD1 (6 bases). Deletions cut 8 bases from V and 2 bases from J, with 12 bases between. Germline V CDR1 and CDR2: MDHEN, SYDVKM. The CDR3 has 13 residues. The CDR3 reads CASAPDRNYGYTF. The CDR3 DNA sequence: TGTGCCAGCGCACCCGACAGGAACTATGGCTACACCTTC.

This clonotype was counted only a few times. The chain carries TRBV12-3 or TRBV12-4 and TRBJ1-6; the D is unclear. The CDR3 sequence is 14 residues long. V was pared by 3 bases and J by 10 bases, with 13 bases between. The CDR3 loop is CASSFRVGNSPLHF. The CDR3 DNA is TGTGCCAGCAGTTTCCGAGTGGGGAACTCACCCCTCCACTTT.

V is TRBV18 and J is TRBJ1-3; D gene unclear. Germline V gene sequence: CDR1 KGHSH, CDR2 LQKENI. The CDR3 is made up of 17 amino acids. Trimming removed 3 bases from V and 0 bases from J, with 15 bases in between. The CDR3 is CASSPLGDPSSGNTIYF. DNA for the CDR3: TGTGCCAGCTCACCCCTGGGAGACCCGAGCTCTGGAAACACCATATATTTT. Full variable domain (missing parts from reference TRBV18 and TRBJ1-3): NAGVMQNPRHLVRRRGQEARLRCSPMKGHSHVYWYRQLPEEGLKFMVYLQKENIIDESGMPKERFSAEFPKEGPSILRIQQVVRGDSAAYFCASSPLGDPSSGNTIYFGEGSWLTVV.

This clonotype was found a few times. The chain joins TRBV6-4 to TRBJ1-1; no clear D gene. The germline V gene encodes CDR1 MRHNA and CDR2 SNTAGT. There are 14 residues in the CDR3. Trimming cost V 3 bases and J 7 bases, with 15 bases left between them. The DNA of the CDR3 is TGTGCCAGCAGTGAAGTTCGGGGAGTCGGTGAAGCTTTCTTT. Protein sequence: CASSEVRGVGEAFF.

The chain recombines TRBV4-2 with TRBJ2-7; 10 bases are a match to TRBD1. This CDR3 comprises 14 residues. From germline, CDR1 is LGHNA and CDR2 YNFKEQ. V shed 1 base, J shed 4 bases, and the junction held 1 base outside the gene matches. CDR3 bases: TGTGCCAGCAGCCAAGGACAGGGGGCGTACGAGCAGTACTTC. It specifies CASSQGQGAYEQYF.

This clonotype appeared a few times. This sequence joins TRBV6-2 or TRBV6-3 and TRBJ1-5; D is perhaps TRBD1 (5 bases). V gave up 6 bases and J gave up 1 base, with 13 bases separating them. CDR1 is MNHEY, CDR2 SVGEGT, per germline. The CDR3 sequence is 15 residues long. CDR3 amino acids: CASRNQDTSNQPQHF. Here the CDR3 DNA reads TGTGCCAGCAGGAATCAGGACACAAGCAATCAGCCCCAGCATTTT.

This clonotype was observed a few times. The chain recombines TRBV12-3 or TRBV12-4 with TRBJ1-2, with TRBD1 as a possible D gene (5 bases). V shed 7 bases and J shed 6 bases, with 12 bases lying between them. The CDR3 has 12 residues. This CDR3 is CASTGDGHGYTF. The CDR3 DNA is TGTGCCAGCACCGGGGACGGGCATGGCTACACCTTC.

The V and J genes are TRBV15 and TRBJ2-7, with a possible D match to TRBD2 (6 bases). The CDR3 is 16 residues long. The germline gives CDR1 LNHNV, CDR2 YYDKDF (reference sequence). The V gene lost 0 bases and the J gene lost 0 bases, with 12 bases spanning the gap. CDR3 region: CATSRDGGFSSYEQYF. The CDR3 DNA reads TGTGCCACCAGCAGAGATGGGGGGTTCAGCTCCTACGAGCAGTACTTC.

This sequence joins TRBV3-1 and TRBJ1-1; 7 bases match TRBD1. This CDR3 is built from 14 residues. CDR1 is LGHDT and CDR2 is YNNKEL in the germline V gene (reference sequence). Trimming removed 2 bases from V and 5 bases from J; junction bases left unmatched: 5. This chain's CDR3 is CASSQLRGRTEAFF. The CDR3 DNA sequence: TGTGCCAGCAGCCAACTGAGGGGGCGGACTGAAGCTTTCTTT.

This chain uses TRBV12-3 or TRBV12-4 with TRBJ1-2; 7 bases align to TRBD1. V was pared by 6 bases and J by 1 base, with 11 bases of the junction left unmatched. CDR3 length equals 16 residues. The CDR3 coding sequence is TGTGCCAGCAGGCCTGGGGGACAGACGTTTAACTATGGCTACACCTTC. Its protein is CASRPGGQTFNYGYTF.

The rearrangement links TRBV28 to TRBJ2-7; TRBD1 might be the D (5 bases). In germline, CDR1 is MDHEN, CDR2 SYDVKM. Trimming pared 8 bases from V and 2 bases from J, leaving 16 bases between. The CDR3 covers 14 residues. The CDR3 sequence: CASHSRVGTYEQYV. The CDR3 region has the DNA TGTGCCAGCCACTCCAGGGTAGGGACCTACGAGCAGTACGTC.

This chain joins TRBV6-5 and TRBJ1-6; 10 nucleotides line up with TRBD1. V lost 7 bases and J lost 7; bases outside the gene matches: 7. The CDR3 has 15 amino acids. Germline V gene lookup returns CDR1 MNHEY and CDR2 SVGAGI. CDR3 sequence reads: CASTSPGQGNSPLHF. The CDR3 DNA follows: TGTGCCAGCACTTCTCCGGGACAGGGGAATTCACCCCTCCACTTT.

This clonotype has only a few counts. The chain couples TRBV7-9 to TRBJ2-7, with D uncertain. This CDR3 comprises 13 residues. The V gene lost 2 bases and the J gene lost 5 bases, with 10 bases spanning the gap. CDR1 is SEHNR, CDR2 FQNEAQ, per germline (reference sequence). The CDR3 DNA is TGTGCCAGCAGCTTAAGTTCCTTCGACGAGCAGTACTTC. Translating gives CASSLSSFDEQYF.

V usage is TRBV20-1 and J usage is TRBJ1-2; 9 nucleotides match TRBD1. The V and J ends lost 4 bases and 3 bases, in that order; junction bases with no gene match: 6. CDR1 is DFQATT and CDR2 is SNEGSKA in the germline V gene (reference sequence). This CDR3 is built from 14 residues. CDR3 in DNA: TGCAGTGCTACAGGGACAGGGCAGGACTATGGCTACACCTTC. It encodes CSATGTGQDYGYTF.

This clonotype was recorded at least ten times. The rearrangement joins TRBV20-1 to TRBJ1-2; a weak D match, TRBD1 (5 bases). V was shortened by 6 bases and J by 6 bases, with 20 bases between the two germline ends. Germline loops: CDR1 DFQATT, CDR2 SNEGSKA (reference sequence). The CDR3 loop spans 14 amino acids. The CDR3 region is CSADRDAGGHGYTF. CDR3 nucleotide sequence: TGCAGTGCAGACCGGGACGCAGGAGGACATGGCTACACCTTC.

The chain links TRBV12-3 or TRBV12-4 to TRBJ1-4; weak D call: TRBD1 (5 bases). The CDR3 is 13 amino acids. Trimming pared 6 bases from V and 2 bases from J, leaving 7 bases between. The CDR3 loop reads CASSRDTNEKLFF. The CDR3 DNA follows: TGTGCCAGCAGCAGGGACACTAATGAAAAACTGTTTTTT.

The chain combines TRBV19 with TRBJ2-3, with D perhaps being TRBD1 or TRBD2 (5 bases each). The CDR3 sequence is 17 residues long. V was shortened by 0 bases and J by 2 bases, with 15 bases between the two germline ends. Germline CDR1 reads LNHDA; CDR2 reads SQIVND (reference sequence). The CDR3: CASSIDRGTRFTDTQYF. The CDR3 nucleotides read TGTGCCAGTAGTATAGATCGGGGCACGCGATTCACAGATACGCAGTATTTT.

Only a few counts were recorded for this clonotype. CDR3 DNA: TGCGCCAGCAGCTCGGGTGGAGTTTACACTGAAGCTTTCTTT. Protein: CASSSGGVYTEAFF. The chain joins TRBV5-1 to TRBJ1-1; D unclear. CDR3 length: 14 amino acids. Trimming shortened V by 3 bases and J by 3 bases, and 12 bases separated the two germline ends. Germline CDR1 SGHRS, CDR2 YFSETQ.

This rearrangement joins TRBV7-6 to TRBJ1-4; 9 nucleotides align to TRBD1. V dropped 4 bases and J dropped 5; count of bases not matched to a gene: 17. This CDR3 contains 19 residues. CDR1 and CDR2 (germline): SGHVS, FNYEAQ. CDR3 loop: CASSSDPPLGQGRNEKLFF. As DNA, the CDR3 is TGTGCCAGCAGCTCCGACCCACCCTTAGGACAGGGGCGAAATGAAAAACTGTTTTTT.

The rearrangement links TRBV7-9 to TRBJ1-4, with D possibly TRBD1 on 6 matching bases. CDR1 SEHNR and CDR2 FQNEAQ come from the germline V gene (reference sequence). CDR3 length: 17 amino acids. The ends were cut back, 3 bases at V and 11 bases at J, with 25 bases in the middle. Here the CDR3 reads CASSFHLQGLGMAKLFF. The CDR3 region has the DNA TGTGCCAGCAGCTTCCACCTACAGGGTTTGGGGATGGCGAAACTGTTTTTT.

V and J are TRBV12-3 or TRBV12-4 and TRBJ2-7; 10 nucleotides line up with TRBD1. V gave up 2 bases and J gave up 6 bases; unmatched junction bases: 4. The CDR3 covers 14 residues. The CDR3 region has the DNA TGTGCCAGCAGTTTACGACAGGGGGCGGGCGAGCAGTACTTC. This sequence encodes CASSLRQGAGEQYF.

This clonotype occurred a few times. V gene TRBV29-1 combines with J gene TRBJ1-1; D is uncertain. V was shortened by 6 bases and J by 5 bases, with 10 bases between the two germline ends. CDR3 size: 11 residues. The germline gives CDR1 SQVTM, CDR2 ANQGSEA. The CDR3 DNA follows: TGCAGCGTCCTATCGGATACTGAAGCTTTCTTT. Protein product: CSVLSDTEAFF.

CDR3 in amino acids: CASSVDTGPSGNTIYF. The CDR3 nucleotides read TGTGCCAGCAGCGTGGACACAGGACCCTCTGGAAACACCATATATTTT. The V and J genes are TRBV9 and TRBJ1-3, with D perhaps matching TRBD1 (5 bases). The CDR3 consists of 16 residues. Trimming stripped 2 bases from V and 0 bases from J, with 12 bases between. CDR1 and CDR2 from the germline V gene are SGDLS and YYNGEE.